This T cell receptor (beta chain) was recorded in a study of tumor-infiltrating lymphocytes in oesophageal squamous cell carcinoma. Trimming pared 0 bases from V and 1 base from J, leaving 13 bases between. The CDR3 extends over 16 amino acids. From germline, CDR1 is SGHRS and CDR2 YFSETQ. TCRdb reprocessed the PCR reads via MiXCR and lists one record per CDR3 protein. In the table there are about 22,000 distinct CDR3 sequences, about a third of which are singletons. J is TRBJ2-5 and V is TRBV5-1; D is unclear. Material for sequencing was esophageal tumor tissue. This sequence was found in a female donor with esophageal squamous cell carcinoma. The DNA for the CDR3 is TGCGCCAGCAGCTTGGCCCAAAATGCAATCCAAGAGACCCAGTACTTC. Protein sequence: CASSLAQNAIQETQYF.